A single sample is the source of the 21 T cell receptor beta chains below, sequenced in a study of T cells in Graves' hyperthyroidism and ophthalmopathy. RNA transcripts provided the source from which TCR beta CDR3 regions were amplified. Primed by the HTBI set, a first-round RT-PCR was run on the TCR CDR3. TCRdb ran MiXCR on the multiplex PCR reads and lists one entry per CDR3 protein. In the table there are around 350,000 distinct CDR3 sequences, more than 14% of which are singletons. Source material: blood. All receptors come from a woman in her twenties or thirties with Graves' ophthalmopathy.

This clonotype was observed a few times. Its ends do not fully match the called genes, so a read error is possible. The chain employs TRBV2 and TRBJ1-6; 7 bases align to TRBD1. This CDR3 is 11 amino acids long. The germline V gene encodes CDR1 SNHLY and CDR2 FYNNEI. The DNA of the CDR3 is TGTGCCAGCAGTGAACTGGACAGGTTCCTCTTT. This gives the protein CASSELDRFLF.

This clonotype was detected many times. The chain joins TRBV20-1 to TRBJ2-1; a weak D match, TRBD2 (6 bases). Looked up from germline, CDR1 is DFQATT and CDR2 is SNEGSKA (reference sequence). The CDR3 spans 12 residues. Trimming cost V 0 bases and J 10 bases, with 10 bases left between them. This chain's CDR3 is CSARDPAGEQFF. CDR3 bases: TGCAGTGCTAGAGATCCCGCGGGGGAGCAGTTCTTC.

The J gene is TRBJ1-2, the V gene TRBV27; D might be TRBD1 (5 bases). The V end lost 0 bases, the J end lost 2 bases, and 10 bases lay between the germline ends. This CDR3 has 15 amino acids. From germline, CDR1 is MNHEY and CDR2 SMNVEV (reference sequence). The CDR3 here is CASSLSRGINYGYTF. CDR3 coding DNA: TGTGCCAGCAGTTTATCGCGGGGGATCAACTATGGCTACACCTTC.

This clonotype appeared many times. The chain's CDR3 is CASRTFRDYQETQYF. CDR3 in DNA: TGTGCCAGCAGGACCTTCCGGGACTACCAAGAGACCCAGTACTTC. The chain combines TRBV2 with TRBJ2-5; weak D call: TRBD2 (6 bases). Deletions cut 6 bases from V and 0 bases from J, with 14 bases between. Germline-derived CDR1 and CDR2 are SNHLY and FYNNEI. The CDR3 runs 15 residues.

In the case of this clonotype: With a much larger clone just one base away, this may be a read error. V usage is TRBV11-3 and J usage is TRBJ2-5; D uncertain. The germline CDR1 and CDR2 sequences are SGHNT and YENEEA. This CDR3 has 13 amino acids. CDR3 DNA sequence: TGTGCCAGCAGCTTGCTTGACCAAGAGGCCCAGTACTTC. It codes for CASSLLDQEAQYF.

This clonotype was observed at least ten times. J is TRBJ2-3 and V is TRBV2, with 9 bases fitting TRBD2. Trimming cost V 2 bases and J 6 bases; bases outside gene matches: 3. This CDR3 region has 14 residues. Looked up from germline, CDR1 is SNHLY and CDR2 is FYNNEI. CDR3 bases: TGTGCCAGCAGTGAAAGGACTAGCGTGGATACGCAGTATTTT. Translating gives CASSERTSVDTQYF.

This clonotype was counted only a few times. The V call is TRBV19, the J call TRBJ1-5, with TRBD1 matching over 7 bases. The CDR3 has 19 amino acids. The J segment lost 0 bases and the V segment lost 9 bases, leaving 20 bases of the junction unmatched. The germline gives CDR1 LNHDA, CDR2 SQIVND (reference sequence). CDR3 nucleotide sequence: TGTGCCAGCAAGAGTACACAGGGGACTTTAGGATATAGCAATCAGCCCCAGCATTTT. Translation: CASKSTQGTLGYSNQPQHF.

This clonotype appeared many times. This chain connects TRBV10-3 to TRBJ2-7, with D uncertain. V was cut by 7 bases and J by 0 bases, with 13 bases left in between. CDR3 length: 14 amino acids. The germline V gene encodes CDR1 ENHRY and CDR2 SYGVKD. The CDR3 sequence is CAIKATESSYEQYF. The CDR3 DNA reads as TGTGCCATCAAGGCAACGGAGAGCTCCTACGAGCAGTACTTC.

V gene TRBV6-1 combines with J gene TRBJ1-2, with a weak D call TRBD1 (5 bases). Germline V gives CDR1 MNHNS, CDR2 SASEGT. V was clipped by 6 bases and J by 3 bases, with 14 bases between them. CDR3 length: 14 residues. This chain's CDR3 is CASSRLDKDYGYTF. CDR3 in DNA: TGTGCCAGCAGCAGACTGGACAAGGACTATGGCTACACCTTC.

This clonotype has only a few counts. The gene calls are TRBV6-5 and TRBJ1-1; D is perhaps TRBD1 (6 bases). Looked up from germline, CDR1 is MNHEY and CDR2 is SVGAGI. The CDR3 has 13 residues. V was shortened by 2 bases and J by 4 bases, with 8 bases between the two germline ends. The CDR3, as DNA: TGTGCCAGCAGTTACCTGGGGGCCACTGAAGCTTTCTTT. Its translation: CASSYLGATEAFF.

This clonotype occurred a few times. The chain recombines TRBV30 with TRBJ2-1; 8 positions match TRBD2. V lost 4 bases, J lost 3 bases, and 5 bases stayed unmatched. Germline loops: CDR1 GTSNPN, CDR2 SVGIG (reference sequence). The CDR3 consists of 14 residues. The CDR3 nucleotides read TGTGCCTGGACGCCTAGCGGGCTCTACAATGAGCAGTTCTTC. Its translation: CAWTPSGLYNEQFF.

This clonotype was observed at least ten times. The chain couples TRBV28 to TRBJ2-7; D gene ambiguous. Per the germline V gene, CDR1 is MDHEN and CDR2 is SYDVKM. The CDR3 consists of 12 residues. The V end lost 7 bases, the J end lost 3 bases, and 10 bases lay between the germline ends. The chain's CDR3 is CASTGSNYEQYF. CDR3 coding DNA: TGTGCCAGCACCGGGTCCAACTACGAGCAGTACTTC.

The rearrangement joins TRBV24-1 to TRBJ2-7, with a possible D match to TRBD2 (5 bases). The CDR3 has 14 amino acids. V was pared by 0 bases and J by 7 bases, with 12 bases between. Germline V gene sequence: CDR1 KGHDR, CDR2 SFDVKD. CDR3 region: CATSDLSGSGEQYF. The CDR3, as DNA: TGTGCCACCAGTGATTTGTCGGGGTCGGGGGAGCAGTACTTC.

Many counts were recorded for this clonotype. V gene TRBV11-3 combines with J gene TRBJ2-1; a weak D match, TRBD2 (5 bases). V was cut by 0 bases and J by 9 bases, with 6 bases left in between. CDR3 length: 12 amino acids. Germline loops: CDR1 SGHNT, CDR2 YENEEA. The chain's CDR3 is CASSLDAGEQFF. The CDR3 coding sequence is TGTGCCAGCAGCTTAGATGCGGGTGAGCAGTTCTTC. The full variable domain, completed using reference TRBV11-3 and TRBJ2-1, is EAGVVQSPRYKIIEKKQPVAFWCNPISGHNTLYWYLQNLGQGPELLIRYENEEAVDDSQLPKDRFSAERLKGVDSTLKIQPAELGDSAVYLCASSLDAGEQFFGPGTRLTVL.

This clonotype was observed many times. The chain has TRBV11-3 and TRBJ1-6; 10 nucleotides align to TRBD1. Germline lookup yields CDR1 SGHNT and CDR2 YENEEA. The V gene end was trimmed by 5 bases and the J gene end by 7 bases; junction bases not matched to a gene: 8. CDR3 length: 16 residues. The DNA for the CDR3 is TGTGCCAGCAGCCCATCCTTGGGACAGGGGAATTCACCCCTCCACTTT. Translating it yields CASSPSLGQGNSPLHF.

The chain links TRBV6-2 or TRBV6-3 to TRBJ2-5, with TRBD2 matching over 9 bases. The CDR3 extends over 15 amino acids. V gave up 8 bases and J gave up 5 bases; unmatched junction bases: 12. The V gene's germline CDR1 is MNHEY and CDR2 SVGEGT. CDR3 region: CASLGLAGFSETQYF. In DNA, the CDR3 is TGTGCCAGCCTGGGGCTAGCGGGGTTCTCGGAGACCCAGTACTTC.

This clonotype was observed many times. The chain links TRBV12-3 or TRBV12-4 to TRBJ1-1; perhaps TRBD1 as D (5 bases). This CDR3 region has 14 residues. V shed 7 bases and J shed 2 bases, with 14 bases lying between them. CDR3 protein: CASNQWGENTEAFF. The CDR3 nucleotides are TGTGCCAGCAACCAATGGGGGGAAAACACTGAAGCTTTCTTT.

Many counts were recorded for this clonotype. J is TRBJ1-6 and V is TRBV13, with TRBD1 as a possible D gene (5 bases). The CDR3 is 15 amino acids. Per the germline V gene, CDR1 is PRHDT and CDR2 is FYEKMQ (reference sequence). Between the trimmed V and J ends, which lost 3 bases and 4 bases, there was a span of 10 bases. The CDR3 loop is CASSLGGLYNSPLHF. CDR3 sequence (DNA): TGTGCCAGCAGCTTGGGGGGACTTTATAATTCACCCCTCCACTTT.

The J gene is TRBJ2-7, the V gene TRBV6-1, with 9 bases identical to TRBD1. The CDR3 loop spans 15 amino acids. Trimming at V came to 10 bases and at J to 6 bases, leaving 16 bases not matched to a gene. Germline CDR1 reads MNHNS; CDR2 reads SASEGT. CDR3 bases: TGTGCCACTCAGACCCCGGGACAGGGAGGAACCGAGCAGTACTTC. Translation: CATQTPGQGGTEQYF.

This clonotype was seen more than once but under ten times. The chain recombines TRBV2 with TRBJ2-3; 9 nucleotides match TRBD2. The germline V gene has CDR1 SNHLY and CDR2 FYNNEI. The ends lost 8 bases at V and 5 bases at J; junction bases unmatched: 8. This CDR3 has 14 residues. CDR3 protein: CASGRGGGIDTQYF. The CDR3 DNA reads TGTGCCAGCGGGCGGGGGGGCGGGATAGATACGCAGTATTTT.

The table lists this clonotype with many counts. The genes are TRBV3-1 and TRBJ2-5, with 7 bases matching TRBD2. V was clipped by 4 bases and J by 6 bases; unmatched bases: 11. The CDR3 is made up of 15 amino acids. CDR1 LGHDT and CDR2 YNNKEL come from the germline V gene (reference sequence). The chain's CDR3 is CASSLKFSGAKTQYF. The CDR3 nucleotides are TGTGCCAGCAGCCTAAAATTCAGCGGGGCGAAGACCCAGTACTTC.